This entry is about one T cell receptor (beta chain). This sample was taken from a study of blood T cell repertoires in COVID-19. The V and J ends lost 0 bases and 1 base, in that order; junction bases with no gene match: 15. Germline V gives CDR1 SGHVS, CDR2 FNYEAQ. The CDR3 extends over 21 amino acids. Only in-frame clones appear in the TCRdb table, and some are missing; sequencing was by immunoSEQ multiplex PCR. The data contain approximately 320,000 clones, 75% to 85% of them singletons. This clonotype originated in a human donor in a cohort sampled during active COVID-19. The chain combines TRBV7-6 with TRBJ2-1, with 10 bases lining up with TRBD2. Sequencing input: peripheral blood. The CDR3: CASSLAAGGIRQSSSYNEQFF. The DNA for the CDR3 is TGTGCCAGCAGCTTAGCAGCGGGGGGGATCAGACAGTCTTCTTCCTACAATGAGCAGTTCTTC.